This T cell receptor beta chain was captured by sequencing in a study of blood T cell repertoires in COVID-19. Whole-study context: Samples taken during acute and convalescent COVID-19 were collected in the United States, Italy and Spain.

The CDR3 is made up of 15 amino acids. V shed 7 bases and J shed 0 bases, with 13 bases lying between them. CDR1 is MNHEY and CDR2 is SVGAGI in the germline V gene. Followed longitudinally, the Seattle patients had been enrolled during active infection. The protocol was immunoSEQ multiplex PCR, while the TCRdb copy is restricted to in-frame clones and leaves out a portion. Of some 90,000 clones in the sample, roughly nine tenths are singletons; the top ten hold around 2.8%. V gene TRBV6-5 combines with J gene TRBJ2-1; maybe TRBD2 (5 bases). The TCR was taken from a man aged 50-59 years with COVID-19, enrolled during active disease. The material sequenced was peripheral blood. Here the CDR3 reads CASTVRRSSYNEQFF. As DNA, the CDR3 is TGTGCCAGCACCGTCAGGAGGAGCTCCTACAATGAGCAGTTCTTC.